These T cell receptor beta chains were read from a single sample in a study of T cell repertoires and Cas9 in healthy adults. TCRdb's copy holds only in-frame clones and misses some; the assay was immunoSEQ multiplex PCR. Found here are around 20,000 clones, roughly nine tenths of them singletons; the top ten hold about 0.69%. Sequencing input: CD4+ effector T cells (CD127+, CD25-, CD137-, CD154-) from PBMCs; culture status not recorded. These TCRs come from a human donor in good health. Both conserved end residues are part of each CDR3. Fields, in order: J gene, V gene, D gene, clone size, CDR3 DNA, CDR3 protein. D genes are given only for firm matches. Only some rows state a clone size, as once, few, many or a class for expanded clones.

TRBJ1-1,TRBV7-9,.,.,TGTGCCAGCAGCTTACAGGCGGGGAACACTGAAGCTTTCTTT,CASSLQAGNTEAFF
TRBJ1-1,TRBV15,TRBD1,.,TGTGCCACCAGCAAAGGGGGCAGGTTCACTGAAGCTTTCTTT,CATSKGGRFTEAFF
TRBJ2-2,TRBV30,TRBD2,.,TGTGCCTGGAGTGTAGGGACTAGTCGGACCGGGGAGCTGTTTTTT,CAWSVGTSRTGELFF
TRBJ2-3,TRBV10-3,.,.,TGTGCCATCTCTTCGGGGGGCGCGGTGGATACGCAGTATTTT,CAISSGGAVDTQYF
TRBJ2-3,TRBV5-1,.,.,TGCGCCAGCAGCCCGGGGGCAGATACGCAGTATTTT,CASSPGADTQYF
TRBJ2-7,TRBV5-4,TRBD1,.,TGTGCCAGCAGACGGGACAGGAGCTACGAGCAGTACTTC,CASRRDRSYEQYF
TRBJ1-2,TRBV5-6,.,.,TGTGCCAGCAGCTTAGGCCCCCAGGGGAACTATGGCTACACCTTC,CASSLGPQGNYGYTF
TRBJ1-6,TRBV9,TRBD1,.,TGTGCCAGCAGCCCCGACAGGGGCTCACCCCTCCACTTT,CASSPDRGSPLHF
TRBJ2-3,TRBV5-4,.,.,TGTGCCAGCAGCTTGAGGGCAGAAACAGATACGCAGTATTTT,CASSLRAETDTQYF
TRBJ1-1,TRBV14,.,.,TGTGCCAGCAGCCGTACATTGAACACTGAAGCTTTCTTT,CASSRTLNTEAFF
TRBJ2-7,TRBV28,TRBD1,.,TGTGCCAGCAGTTCACTTCCGGGACAGGGGGTATACGAGCAGTACTTC,CASSSLPGQGVYEQYF
TRBJ2-3,TRBV6-1,.,.,TGTGCCAGCAGTGCCTACACAGATACGCAGTATTTT,CASSAYTDTQYF
TRBJ1-3,TRBV7-6,.,.,TGTGCCAGCAGCTTGCGCTTGTTGGGGGGGACCAACTCTGGAAACACCATATATTTT,CASSLRLLGGTNSGNTIYF
TRBJ2-7,TRBV5-6,TRBD1,.,TGTGCCAGCAGCTGGAGCGGACAGGGTACTTACGAGCAGTACTTC,CASSWSGQGTYEQYF
TRBJ2-5,TRBV7-2,.,.,TGTGCCAGCAGCTTAGTCGCAGGCGGGGAGACCCAGTACTTC,CASSLVAGGETQYF
TRBJ1-3,TRBV10-3,.,.,TGTGCCATGCGGGCGGCCTCTGGAAACACCATATATTTT,CAMRAASGNTIYF
TRBJ1-4,TRBV4-1,.,.,TGCGCCAGCAGCCAGCTGTTTGAAAAACTGTTTTTT,CASSQLFEKLFF
TRBJ2-7,TRBV11-1,TRBD2,.,TGTGCCAGCAGCGACGTTCTAGCGGGGGGGATCTACGAGCAGTACTTC,CASSDVLAGGIYEQYF
TRBJ1-4,TRBV18,.,.,TGTGCCAGCTCTCCCCGGGACAAGCACTTTGAAAAACTGTTTTTT,CASSPRDKHFEKLFF
TRBJ2-4,TRBV2,.,.,TGTGCCAGCAACCGGGACATAGCCAAAAACATTCAGTACTTC,CASNRDIAKNIQYF
TRBJ1-4,TRBV6-6,TRBD1,.,TGTGCCAGCACCACTGGGGGACAGAGTAATGAAAAACTGTTTTTT,CASTTGGQSNEKLFF
TRBJ1-1,TRBV27,.,.,TGTGCCAGCAGTAGGGTGGTTGGGAACACTGAAGCTTTCTTT,CASSRVVGNTEAFF
TRBJ1-4,TRBV19,TRBD1,.,TGTGCCAGTAGTACCGGGACAGTCGATAATGAAAAACTGTTTTTT,CASSTGTVDNEKLFF
TRBJ2-6,TRBV19,.,.,TGTGCCAGTAGTATCCGGACTCACTCTGGGGCCAACGTCCTGACTTTC,CASSIRTHSGANVLTF
TRBJ1-6,TRBV7-7,.,.,TGTGCCAGCAGCTTAAATACGAGGTCACCCCTCCACTTT,CASSLNTRSPLHF
TRBJ2-4,TRBV9,.,.,TGTGCCAGCAGCGTAGCCTCCGAAGGTGCCCAGTACTTC,CASSVASEGAQYF
TRBJ2-3,TRBV6-5,TRBD2,.,TGTGCCAGCAGCTGGAGCGGGGGAGGTACAGATACGCAGTATTTT,CASSWSGGGTDTQYF
TRBJ1-1,TRBV29-1,TRBD1,.,TGCAGCGCCGGACAGGGTCGGACCAACACTGAAGCTTTCTTT,CSAGQGRTNTEAFF
TRBJ1-4,TRBV4-1,TRBD1,few,TGCGCCAGCAGTCATCCGGGACAGGGGGTCGGAAAACTGTTTTTT,CASSHPGQGVGKLFF
TRBJ2-3,TRBV5-1,.,.,TGCGCCAGCAGCTCCGGGGTTCCCACAGATACGCAGTATTTT,CASSSGVPTDTQYF
TRBJ2-1,TRBV6-6,.,.,TGTGCCAGCAGTCCTCCTTACAATGAGCAGTTCTTC,CASSPPYNEQFF
TRBJ2-1,TRBV11-2,TRBD2,.,TGTGCCAGCAGCCCAACGGGGGGGGCTTACAATGAGCAGTTCTTC,CASSPTGGAYNEQFF
TRBJ1-4,TRBV29-1,.,.,TGCAGCGTTGAAGGGGGTAGCGGTGGTGAAAAACTGTTTTTT,CSVEGGSGGEKLFF
TRBJ2-2,TRBV9,.,.,TGTGCCAGCAGCGTAGGCTCCCGGAGGAACACCGGGGAGCTGTTTTTT,CASSVGSRRNTGELFF
TRBJ2-3,TRBV2,.,.,TGTGCCAGCACTCCCGGGACTAGCACAGATACGCAGTATTTT,CASTPGTSTDTQYF
TRBJ1-5,TRBV19,.,.,TGTGCCAGTAGTATGCAACAGGGTAATCAGCCCCAGCATTTT,CASSMQQGNQPQHF
TRBJ1-3,TRBV19,.,.,TGTGCCAGTAGTATACCGTCACGGAATGGAAACACCATATATTTT,CASSIPSRNGNTIYF
TRBJ1-1,TRBV6-1,.,.,TGTGCCAGCAGTGAAGTTCAAGTCGAAACTGAAGCTTTCTTT,CASSEVQVETEAFF
TRBJ1-2,TRBV7-2,TRBD1,.,TGTGCCAGCAGGACGGACAGGGCAGACTACACCTTC,CASRTDRADYTF
TRBJ2-3,TRBV7-2,TRBD1,.,TGTGCCAGCAGCGCCACAGGGGTCAGCACAGATACGCAGTATTTT,CASSATGVSTDTQYF
TRBJ1-5,TRBV18,.,.,TGTGCCAGCTCACCACAAGGGTGGGAACAGCCCCAGCATTTT,CASSPQGWEQPQHF
TRBJ2-2,TRBV10-3,.,.,TGTGCCATCAGTGAGTCGGCCGGGGCAGGGGCGAACACCGGGGAGCTGTTTTTT,CAISESAGAGANTGELFF
TRBJ1-2,TRBV7-9,.,.,TGTGCCAGCAGCTTCTCCTCGTACTATGGCTACACCTTC,CASSFSSYYGYTF
TRBJ1-5,TRBV12-2,.,.,TGTGCAAGTCGCGTCGACAGGGCACCGCACGGAGACAATCAGCCCCAGCATTTT,CASRVDRAPHGDNQPQHF
TRBJ2-4,TRBV6-5,TRBD2,.,TGTGCCAGCAGTTCCGGGAGGCCCGTAACCAAAAACATTCAGTACTTC,CASSSGRPVTKNIQYF
TRBJ1-5,TRBV15,.,once,TGTGCCACCAGCAGGGAAAAATATAGCAATCAGCCCCAGCATTTT,CATSREKYSNQPQHF
TRBJ1-5,TRBV28,.,.,TGTGCCAGCAGTTCAGCATCTCAGCCCCAGCATTTT,CASSSASQPQHF
TRBJ1-5,TRBV29-1,TRBD1,once,TGCAGCGTGGCAGGGGGCAACAATCAGCCCCAGCATTTT,CSVAGGNNQPQHF
TRBJ2-3,TRBV4-2,TRBD2,.,TGTGCCAGCAGCTACGGGGGGAAAACAGATACGCAGTATTTT,CASSYGGKTDTQYF
TRBJ1-2,TRBV7-2,.,.,TGTGCCAGCAGCTTAGCGTGGGGGGCTAATGGCTACACCTTC,CASSLAWGANGYTF
TRBJ2-5,TRBV5-5,.,.,TGTGCCAGCAGCCCTGGCGGGGCGTCCCAAGAGACCCAGTACTTC,CASSPGGASQETQYF
TRBJ2-6,TRBV6-5,.,.,TGTGCCAGCAGTCAGTCCTCTGGGGCCAACGTCCTGACTTTC,CASSQSSGANVLTF
TRBJ2-7,TRBV7-9,.,.,TGTGCCAGCAGCTTAGCCCCCTTCGAGCAGTACTTC,CASSLAPFEQYF
TRBJ2-2,TRBV9,TRBD1,.,TGTGCCAGCAGCCCCCGACAGGGAACGGAAAACGGGGAGCTGTTTTTT,CASSPRQGTENGELFF
TRBJ2-3,TRBV5-4,.,.,TGTGCCAGCAGCTTGCCAGAGAGACCGGACACAGATACGCAGTATTTT,CASSLPERPDTDTQYF
TRBJ2-4,TRBV2,TRBD2,.,TGTGCCACCTCTCCCTCGACTAGCGGGGGAGGCGGCATTCAGTACTTC,CATSPSTSGGGGIQYF
TRBJ2-3,TRBV2,.,.,TGTGCCAGCAGCCAGACAGGTTTTGCGCAGTATTTT,CASSQTGFAQYF
TRBJ1-2,TRBV6-6,TRBD1,.,TGTGCCAGCAGGGGGACAGGAGTCGCTAACTATGGCTACACCTTC,CASRGTGVANYGYTF